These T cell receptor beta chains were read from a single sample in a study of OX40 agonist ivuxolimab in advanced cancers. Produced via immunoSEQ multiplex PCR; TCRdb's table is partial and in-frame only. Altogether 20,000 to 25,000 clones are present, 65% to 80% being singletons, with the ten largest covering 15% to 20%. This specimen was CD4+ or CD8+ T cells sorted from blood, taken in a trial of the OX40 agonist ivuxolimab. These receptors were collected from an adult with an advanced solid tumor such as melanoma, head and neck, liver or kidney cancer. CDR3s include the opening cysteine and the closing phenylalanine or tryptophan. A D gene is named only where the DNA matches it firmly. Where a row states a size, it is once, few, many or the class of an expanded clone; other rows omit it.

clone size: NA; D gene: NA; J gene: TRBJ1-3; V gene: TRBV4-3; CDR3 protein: CASSRERGSGNTIYF; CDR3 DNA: TGCGCCAGCAGCCGAGAAAGGGGCTCTGGAAACACCATATATTTT
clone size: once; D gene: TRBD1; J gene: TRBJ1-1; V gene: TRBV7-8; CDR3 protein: CASSLTRTGNTEAFF; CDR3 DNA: TGTGCCAGCAGCTTAACGAGGACAGGAAACACTGAAGCTTTCTTT
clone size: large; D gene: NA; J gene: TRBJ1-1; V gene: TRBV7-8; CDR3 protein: CASSLAIRADAEAFF; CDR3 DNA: TGTGCCAGCAGCTTAGCGATCAGGGCTGACGCTGAAGCTTTCTTT
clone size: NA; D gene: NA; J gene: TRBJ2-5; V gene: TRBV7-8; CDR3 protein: CASSLRGALETQYF; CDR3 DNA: TGTGCCAGCAGCTTACGGGGGGCGTTAGAGACCCAGTACTTC
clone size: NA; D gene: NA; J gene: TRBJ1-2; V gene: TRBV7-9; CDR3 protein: CASSLGQGGRTF; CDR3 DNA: TGTGCCAGCAGCTTAGGGCAGGGCGGGCGCACCTTC
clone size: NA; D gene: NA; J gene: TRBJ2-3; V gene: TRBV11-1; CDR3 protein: CASSLLAGTDTQYF; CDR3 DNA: TGTGCCAGCAGCTTACTAGCCGGCACAGATACGCAGTATTTT
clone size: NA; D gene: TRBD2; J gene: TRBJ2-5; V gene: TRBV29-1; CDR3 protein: CSVYNVMLAGGQETQYF; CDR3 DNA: TGCAGCGTTTACAACGTAATGCTAGCGGGGGGCCAAGAGACCCAGTACTTC
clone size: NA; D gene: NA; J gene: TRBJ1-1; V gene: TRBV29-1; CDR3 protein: CSVESGYEAFF; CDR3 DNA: TGCAGCGTTGAATCGGGATATGAAGCTTTCTTT
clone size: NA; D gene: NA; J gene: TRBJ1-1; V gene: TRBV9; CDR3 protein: CASSVGSFRNTEAFF; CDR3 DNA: TGTGCCAGCAGCGTAGGTTCTTTTCGAAACACTGAAGCTTTCTTT
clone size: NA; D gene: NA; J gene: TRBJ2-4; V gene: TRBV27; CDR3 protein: CASSPQGVKNIQYF; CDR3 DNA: TGTGCCAGCAGTCCACAGGGAGTCAAAAACATTCAGTACTTC
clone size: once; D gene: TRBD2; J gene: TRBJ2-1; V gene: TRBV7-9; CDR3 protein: CASSLYHSGGVSYNEQFF; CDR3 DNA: TGTGCCAGCAGCTTATATCATAGCGGGGGGGTCTCCTACAATGAGCAGTTCTTC
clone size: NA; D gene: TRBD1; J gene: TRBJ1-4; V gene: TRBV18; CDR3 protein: CASSLRQGENEKLFF; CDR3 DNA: TGTGCCAGCTCACTAAGACAGGGAGAGAATGAAAAACTGTTTTTT
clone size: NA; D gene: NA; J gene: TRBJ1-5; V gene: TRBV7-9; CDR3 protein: CASSDGTRRVQPQHF; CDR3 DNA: TGTGCCAGCAGCGACGGGACCCGGAGGGTTCAGCCCCAGCATTTT
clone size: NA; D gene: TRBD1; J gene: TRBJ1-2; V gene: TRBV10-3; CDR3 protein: CAISESGMTGADYGYTF; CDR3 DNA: TGTGCCATCAGTGAGTCGGGAATGACAGGGGCCGACTATGGCTACACCTTC
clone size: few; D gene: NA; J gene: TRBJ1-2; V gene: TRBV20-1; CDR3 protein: CSARAGQGYTF; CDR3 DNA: TGCAGTGCTAGAGCAGGGCAGGGCTACACCTTC
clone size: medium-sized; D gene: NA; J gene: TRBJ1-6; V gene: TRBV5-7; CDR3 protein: CASSHGLSEANSPLHF; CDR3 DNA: TGTGCCAGCAGCCACGGACTCAGCGAGGCTAATTCACCCCTCCACTTT
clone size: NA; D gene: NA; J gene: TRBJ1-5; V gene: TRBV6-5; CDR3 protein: CASSYSKGQPQHF; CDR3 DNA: TGTGCCAGCAGTTACTCGAAGGGTCAGCCCCAGCATTTT
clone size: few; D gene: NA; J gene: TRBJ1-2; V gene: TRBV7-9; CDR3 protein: CASSPDGFRGYTF; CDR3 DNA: TGTGCCAGCAGCCCCGACGGGTTTAGGGGCTACACCTTC
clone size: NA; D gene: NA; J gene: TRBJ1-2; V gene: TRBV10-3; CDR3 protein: CAIMQDYGYTF; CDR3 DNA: TGTGCCATCATGCAGGATTATGGCTACACCTTC
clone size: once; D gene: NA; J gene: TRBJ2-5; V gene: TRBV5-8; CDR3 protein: CASSPFMGSQETQYF; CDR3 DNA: TGTGCCAGCAGCCCTTTTATGGGGAGCCAAGAGACCCAGTACTTC
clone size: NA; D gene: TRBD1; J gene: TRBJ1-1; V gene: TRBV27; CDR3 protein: CASADREYTEAFF; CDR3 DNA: TGTGCCAGCGCAGACAGGGAATACACTGAAGCTTTCTTT
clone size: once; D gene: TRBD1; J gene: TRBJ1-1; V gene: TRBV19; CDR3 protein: CASSPQVYGTEIRSAFF; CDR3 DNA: TGTGCCAGTAGTCCCCAGGTTTACGGGACAGAGATTAGATCGGCTTTCTTT
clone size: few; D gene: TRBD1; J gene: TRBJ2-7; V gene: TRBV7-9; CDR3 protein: CASSLTGSHEQYF; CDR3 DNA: TGTGCCAGCAGCTTGACAGGGAGCCACGAGCAGTACTTC
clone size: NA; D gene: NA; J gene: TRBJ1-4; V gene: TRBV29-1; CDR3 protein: CSVLGEKLFF; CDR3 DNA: TGCAGCGTTTTAGGAGAAAAACTGTTTTTT
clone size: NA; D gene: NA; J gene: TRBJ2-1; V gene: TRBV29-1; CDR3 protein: CSVETDTAYEQFF; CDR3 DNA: TGCAGCGTTGAGACGGACACCGCTTACGAGCAGTTCTTC
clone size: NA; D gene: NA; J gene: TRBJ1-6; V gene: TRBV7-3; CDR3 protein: CASSLEQINSPLHF; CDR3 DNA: TGTGCCAGTAGCTTAGAACAGATTAATTCACCCCTCCACTTT
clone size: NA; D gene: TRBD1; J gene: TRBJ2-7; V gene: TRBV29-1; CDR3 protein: CSVEGTEPYEQYF; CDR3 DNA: TGCAGCGTTGAGGGGACAGAACCCTACGAGCAGTACTTC
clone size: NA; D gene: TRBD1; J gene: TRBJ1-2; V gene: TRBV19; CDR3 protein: CASSIGTGAPYGYTF; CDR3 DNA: TGTGCCAGTAGTATCGGGACAGGGGCACCCTATGGCTACACCTTC
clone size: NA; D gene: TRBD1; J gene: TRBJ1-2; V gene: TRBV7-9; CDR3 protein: CASSPTGGGDGYTF; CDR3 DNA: TGTGCCAGCAGCCCGACAGGGGGAGGGGATGGCTACACCTTC
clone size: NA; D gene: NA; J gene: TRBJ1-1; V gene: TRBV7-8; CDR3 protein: CASSVPGTANTEAFF; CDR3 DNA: TGTGCCAGCAGCGTTCCCGGGACGGCCAACACTGAAGCTTTCTTT
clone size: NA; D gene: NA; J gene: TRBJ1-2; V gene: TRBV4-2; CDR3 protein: CASSQDTGYYPNYGYTF; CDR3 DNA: TGTGCCAGCAGCCAAGATACAGGCTACTACCCTAACTATGGCTACACCTTC
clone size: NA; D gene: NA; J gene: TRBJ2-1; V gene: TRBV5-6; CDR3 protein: CASSLYPGGDEQFF; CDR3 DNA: TGTGCCAGCAGCTTGTATCCGGGGGGCGATGAGCAGTTCTTC
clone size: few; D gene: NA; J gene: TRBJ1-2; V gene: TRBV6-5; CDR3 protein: CASRRLAGGYTF; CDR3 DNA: TGTGCCAGCAGGCGACTGGCTGGCGGCTACACCTTC
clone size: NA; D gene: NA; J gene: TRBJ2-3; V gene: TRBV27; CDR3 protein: CASSFKGYADTQYF; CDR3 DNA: TGTGCCAGCAGTTTTAAAGGGTATGCAGATACGCAGTATTTT
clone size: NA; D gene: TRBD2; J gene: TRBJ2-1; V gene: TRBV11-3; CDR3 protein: CASSLVVLAGGPYNEQFF; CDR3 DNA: TGTGCCAGCAGCTTAGTTGTCCTAGCGGGGGGTCCATACAATGAGCAGTTCTTC
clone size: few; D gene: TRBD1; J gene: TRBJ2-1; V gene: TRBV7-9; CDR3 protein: CASSSRGTGYNEQFF; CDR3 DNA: TGTGCCAGCAGCTCCCGCGGGACAGGCTACAATGAGCAGTTCTTC
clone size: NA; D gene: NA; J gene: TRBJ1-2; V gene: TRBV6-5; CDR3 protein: CASSYTLTTGSGYTF; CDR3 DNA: TGTGCCAGCAGTTACACCCTCACCACGGGTAGCGGCTACACCTTC
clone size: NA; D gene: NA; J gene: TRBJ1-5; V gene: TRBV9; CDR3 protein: CASSAGWGQPQHF; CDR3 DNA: TGTGCCAGCAGCGCTGGGTGGGGACAGCCCCAGCATTTT
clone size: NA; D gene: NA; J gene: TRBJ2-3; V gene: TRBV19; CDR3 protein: CASSRTPGADTQYF; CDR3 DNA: TGTGCCAGTAGTAGGACACCCGGGGCAGATACGCAGTATTTT
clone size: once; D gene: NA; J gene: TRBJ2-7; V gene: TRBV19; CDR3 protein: CASSMRDGPPLEQYF; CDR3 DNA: TGTGCCAGTAGTATGAGGGACGGTCCACCTCTCGAGCAGTACTTC
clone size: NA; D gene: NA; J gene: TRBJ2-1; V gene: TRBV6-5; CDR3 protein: CASSYSLPGEQFF; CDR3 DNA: TGTGCCAGCAGTTACTCGTTGCCAGGTGAGCAGTTCTTC
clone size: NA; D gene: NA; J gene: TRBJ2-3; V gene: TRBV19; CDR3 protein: CASSEQGPDTQYF; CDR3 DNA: TGTGCCAGTAGTGAACAGGGTCCAGATACGCAGTATTTT
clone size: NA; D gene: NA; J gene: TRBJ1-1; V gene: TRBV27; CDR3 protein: CASRVMARMNTEAFF; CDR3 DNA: TGTGCCAGCAGGGTCATGGCAAGGATGAACACTGAAGCTTTCTTT
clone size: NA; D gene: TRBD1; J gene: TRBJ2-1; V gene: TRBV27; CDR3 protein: CASSFGTGGNEQFF; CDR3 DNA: TGTGCCAGCAGTTTCGGGACAGGGGGTAATGAGCAGTTCTTC
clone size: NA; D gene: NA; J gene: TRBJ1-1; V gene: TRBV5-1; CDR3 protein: CASSLVDPGGTEAFF; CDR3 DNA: TGCGCCAGCAGCTTGGTGGACCCGGGAGGCACTGAAGCTTTCTTT
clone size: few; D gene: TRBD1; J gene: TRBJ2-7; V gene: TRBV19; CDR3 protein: CASSAGTGDYEQYF; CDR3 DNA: TGTGCCAGTAGTGCCGGGACAGGGGACTACGAGCAGTACTTC
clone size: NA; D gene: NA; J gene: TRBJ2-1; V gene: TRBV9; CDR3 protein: CASSVEGPLNEQFF; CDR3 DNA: TGTGCCAGCAGCGTAGAAGGGCCTCTCAATGAGCAGTTCTTC